These 5 T cell receptor beta chains were all obtained from the same sample, sequenced in a study of T cells in Graves' hyperthyroidism and ophthalmopathy. The TCR beta CDR3 regions underwent amplification using RNA transcripts as the source. The HTBI primer set served for first-round RT-PCR of the TCR CDR3. TCRdb reanalysed the multiplex PCR reads using MiXCR and keeps one entry per CDR3 protein. This sample has hundreds of thousands of distinct CDR3 sequences, with just under 45% found just once. Sequencing was carried out using peripheral blood or thyroid tissue (not recorded which). These receptors were collected from an adult man with Graves' disease, either hyperthyroidism or ophthalmopathy (not recorded which).

J is TRBJ1-1 and V is TRBV6-1; D possibly corresponds to TRBD1 (5 bases). Germline-derived CDR1 and CDR2 are MNHNS and SASEGT. This CDR3 has 16 residues. Trimming pared 6 bases from V and 2 bases from J, leaving 19 bases between. The CDR3 DNA reads as TGTGCCAGCAGAGGGGATTCTGGGCTACCTAACACTGAAGCTTTCTTT. Protein product: CASRGDSGLPNTEAFF.

This clonotype was picked up a small number of times. V is TRBV7-2 and J is TRBJ2-7; D may correspond to TRBD1 or TRBD2 (5 bases each). V lost 3 bases and J 6 bases, leaving 15 bases between the germline ends. Germline V gene data show CDR1 as SGHTA and CDR2 as FQGNSA. The CDR3 consists of 14 residues. DNA for the CDR3: TGTGCCAGCAGCTTGGGGCCTTATGGGGGCGAGCAGTACTTC. Protein: CASSLGPYGGEQYF.

For this clonotype: Sequence at one end of the junction differs from germline and may be a read error. The chain combines TRBV10-3 with TRBJ1-5; maybe TRBD1 (5 bases). This CDR3 is 15 amino acids long. The germline V gene encodes CDR1 ENHRY and CDR2 SYGVKD. CDR3 sequence: CASSLTAAGNQPQHF. The DNA of the CDR3 is TGTGCCAGCAGTCTGACAGCGGCAGGGAATCAGCCCCAGCATTTT.

The chain carries TRBV5-1 and TRBJ2-7; 7 bases match TRBD1. This CDR3 spans 15 amino acids. Germline-derived CDR1 and CDR2 are SGHRS and YFSETQ. With 0 bases clipped from V and 3 bases from J, the junction kept 6 bases outside the gene matches. The CDR3 nucleotides read TGCGCCAGCAGCTTGGGAGGGGGCCGGAACTACGAGCAGTACTTC. Translating gives CASSLGGGRNYEQYF.

J is TRBJ2-7 and V is TRBV19, with D possibly being TRBD2 (6 bases). Germline lookup yields CDR1 LNHDA and CDR2 SQIVND (reference sequence). The CDR3 contains 16 residues. Trimming pared 3 bases from V and 7 bases from J, leaving 22 bases between. The CDR3 loop reads CASSIVPGPAGNEQYF. The CDR3 DNA follows: TGTGCCAGTAGTATTGTGCCAGGCCCGGCGGGGAATGAGCAGTACTTC.